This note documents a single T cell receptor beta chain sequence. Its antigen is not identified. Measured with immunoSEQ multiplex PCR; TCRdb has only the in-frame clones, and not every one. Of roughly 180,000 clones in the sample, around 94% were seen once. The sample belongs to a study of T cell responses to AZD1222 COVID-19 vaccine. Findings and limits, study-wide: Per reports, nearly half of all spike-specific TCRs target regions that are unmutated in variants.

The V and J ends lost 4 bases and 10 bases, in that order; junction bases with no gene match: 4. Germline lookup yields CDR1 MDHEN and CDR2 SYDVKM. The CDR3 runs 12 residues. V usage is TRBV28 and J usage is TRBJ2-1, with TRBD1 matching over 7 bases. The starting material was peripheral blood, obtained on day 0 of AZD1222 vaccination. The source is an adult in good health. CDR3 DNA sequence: TGTGCCAGCAGTTCCAACAGGGGCGAGCAGTTCTTC. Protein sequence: CASSSNRGEQFF.